The 14 T cell receptor beta chains presented below share a single source sample, sequenced in a study of blood T cell repertoires in COVID-19. Assay: immunoSEQ multiplex PCR; the TCRdb copy retains only in-frame clones and omits some. The sample carries about 73,000 clones, about 79% recorded once. Specimen: peripheral blood. All receptors come from a woman in her sixties or seventies with acute or convalescent COVID-19.

Here the CDR3 DNA reads TGTGCCAGCTCACCAACGACTGGACAGGGCACAGATACGCAGTATTTT. Translating it yields CASSPTTGQGTDTQYF. The J gene is TRBJ2-3, the V gene TRBV18; 7 bases map to TRBD1. From germline, CDR1 is KGHSH and CDR2 LQKENI. The CDR3 consists of 16 residues. V lost 2 bases, J lost 1 base, and 6 bases stayed unmatched.

This rearrangement joins TRBV19 to TRBJ2-2, with 10 bases fitting TRBD2. The CDR3 extends over 17 amino acids. V shed 6 bases, J shed 3 bases, and the junction held 10 bases outside the gene matches. The germline CDR1 and CDR2 sequences are LNHDA and SQIVND (reference sequence). Written as DNA, the CDR3 is TGTGCCAGTAGGGTCCTAGCGGGAGTCGGGTACACCGGGGAGCTGTTTTTT. Encoded protein: CASRVLAGVGYTGELFF.

At least ten counts were recorded for this clone. The rearrangement links TRBV7-8 to TRBJ2-7; D is unclear. Trimming removed 4 bases from V and 0 bases from J, with 7 bases in between. Germline-derived CDR1 and CDR2 are SGHVS and FQNEAQ. This CDR3 comprises 13 residues. The DNA of the CDR3 is TGTGCCAGCAGCTACACAAGCTCCTACGAGCAGTACTTC. Protein product: CASSYTSSYEQYF. Full variable domain (missing parts from reference TRBV7-8 and TRBJ2-7): GAGVSQSPRYKVAKRGQDVALRCDPISGHVSLFWYQQALGQGPEFLTYFQNEAQLDKSGLPSDRFFAERPEGSVSTLKIQRTQQEDSAVYLCASSYTSSYEQYFGPGTRLTVT.

This rearrangement joins TRBV2 to TRBJ2-7; 10 positions agree with TRBD1. The CDR3 covers 15 residues. Germline loops: CDR1 SNHLY, CDR2 FYNNEI. The V segment lost 9 bases and the J segment 7 bases; nucleotides outside the gene matches: 15. The CDR3 DNA is TGTGCCAGTACTGCTGATCCCGGGACAGGGGAAGAGCAGTACTTC. Translating it yields CASTADPGTGEEQYF.

The V and J genes are TRBV6-5 and TRBJ2-7; 8 nucleotides line up with TRBD1. The V gene's germline CDR1 is MNHEY and CDR2 SVGAGI. CDR3 length equals 13 residues. J was trimmed by 1 base and V by 4 bases; bases with no gene match: 0. CDR3 in amino acids: CASSWDRSYEQYF. The DNA for the CDR3 is TGTGCCAGCAGTTGGGACAGGTCCTACGAGCAGTACTTC.

The V call is TRBV3-1 (or the pseudogene TRBV3-2), the J call TRBJ1-3; 9 bases map to TRBD1. Germline V lookup: CDR1 LGHDT, CDR2 YNNKEL (reference sequence). The V segment lost 4 bases and the J segment 3 bases; nucleotides outside the gene matches: 4. This CDR3 has 15 residues. The CDR3, as DNA: TGTGCCAGCAGCCCACAGGGGGCTGGTGGAAACACCATATATTTT. Amino acid sequence: CASSPQGAGGNTIYF.

The V gene is TRBV19, the J gene TRBJ1-4, with D hard to call. This CDR3 comprises 14 residues. The V end lost 3 bases, the J end lost 6 bases, and 11 bases lay between the germline ends. Germline CDR1 reads LNHDA; CDR2 reads SQIVND (reference sequence). CDR3 loop: CASSIEARYEKLFF. The CDR3 DNA reads TGTGCCAGTAGTATTGAGGCCCGCTATGAAAAACTGTTTTTT.

The gene calls are TRBV5-5 and TRBJ2-2; 14 bases map to TRBD2. V trimming: 4 bases; J trimming: 2 bases; junction bases outside the gene matches: 4. The CDR3 extends over 17 amino acids. Germline CDR1 reads SGHKS; CDR2 reads YYEKEE (reference sequence). CDR3 amino acids: CASSAGLAGVNTGELFF. The CDR3 nucleotides are TGTGCCAGCAGCGCGGGACTAGCGGGAGTTAACACCGGGGAGCTGTTTTTT.

The rearrangement uses TRBV5-1 and TRBJ1-1; the D gene is possibly TRBD1 (6 bases). The CDR3 has 15 residues. Per germline, CDR1 SGHRS and CDR2 YFSETQ. Trimming stripped 3 bases from V and 2 bases from J, with 14 bases between. The CDR3 coding sequence is TGCGCCAGCAGCTCCCAGGGGCTTGGAAACACTGAAGCTTTCTTT. It codes for CASSSQGLGNTEAFF.

The V and J genes are TRBV19 and TRBJ1-2; D is possibly TRBD1 (5 bases). V lost 10 bases and J lost 4, with 19 bases in between. The CDR3 is 14 amino acids. CDR1 and CDR2 (germline): LNHDA, SQIVND (reference sequence). The CDR3 here is CATGWGDRLYGYTF. CDR3 nucleotides: TGTGCCACCGGCTGGGGTGACAGACTCTATGGCTACACCTTC.

The chain employs TRBV6-6 and TRBJ1-1; the match to TRBD1 covers 8 bases. Germline V gene data show CDR1 as MNHNY and CDR2 as SVGAGI (reference sequence). V was pared by 4 bases and J by 5 bases, with 12 bases of the junction left unmatched. The CDR3 covers 16 residues. For the CDR3, the DNA is TGTGCCAGCAGTTGGCGCCCAACAGGGGGATATACTGAAGCTTTCTTT. This encodes CASSWRPTGGYTEAFF.

This CDR3 is CATLLQLGHNRGTTSTSSYNEQFF. CDR3 coding DNA: TGCGCCACCCTTCTGCAGCTTGGCCATAACAGGGGCACCACATCCACTAGCTCCTACAATGAGCAGTTCTTC. V and J are TRBV5-1 and TRBJ2-1; TRBD1 matches 7 bases. J lost 0 bases, V lost 9 bases, and 36 bases had no gene match. The CDR3 runs to 24 residues. Looked up from germline, CDR1 is SGHRS and CDR2 is YFSETQ.

CDR3 in DNA: TGTGCCAGCAGTTTATCTGTCTATGGCTACACCTTC. Amino acid sequence: CASSLSVYGYTF. The chain combines TRBV28 with TRBJ1-2; unclear D gene. Germline V gene sequence: CDR1 MDHEN, CDR2 SYDVKM. CDR3 length equals 12 residues. V was pared by 1 base and J by 4 bases, with 4 bases between.

The rearrangement links TRBV5-1 to TRBJ2-3; D is possibly TRBD2 (6 bases). The V gene's germline CDR1 is SGHRS and CDR2 YFSETQ. V lost 6 bases and J 0 bases, leaving 17 bases between the germline ends. CDR3 length: 16 amino acids. CDR3 nucleotides: TGCGCCAGCACAACGGCGGCGGGGTTTAGCACAGATACGCAGTATTTT. Amino acids: CASTTAAGFSTDTQYF.